This TCR beta chain stems from a study of T cell responses to AZD1222 COVID-19 vaccine (dated by TCRdb to about 2021). With respect to the entire study: A total of more than 230 trial participants underwent TCR sequencing, of whom roughly 210 had received two doses of AZD1222 and around 26 had received two doses of the MenACWY control vaccine. Trial participants were enrolled by age into 18-55, 56-69 and 70-plus year subgroups, with roughly 160, 29 and 62 TCR-sequenced participants respectively.

Regarding this clone: No antigen is known for it. No quality values exist for individual bases; no much larger clone is one base distant.

The sample's time point, from its label and the paper: about 28 days (+/-7) after the second vaccine dose. AZD1222 recipients given second doses at about 4 weeks or at about 12 weeks were pooled, since spike-specific TCR depth and breadth were not found to differ between the two schedules. Samples from vaccinated people were obtained from the UK trials COV001 and COV002, which included a single-blind randomized controlled phase 2/3 trial of AZD1222 (ChAdOx1 nCoV-19) in healthy adults. Trial participant PBMC samples were collected at day 0 and day 28 after the second dose for TCRbeta chain sequencing. General findings and caveats noted by the study authors: Participants were mostly white British, with more females than males. The authors suggested clonal diversity may have been underestimated. After two AZD1222 doses, both the breadth and the depth of spike-specific TCRs were significantly higher than at day 0 and than in MenACWY recipients. The 56-69-year group was small, and its depth increase did not reach significance, likely because of low power. Epitopes outside the regions mutated in the B.1.351 and B.1.1.7 variants were reportedly recognized by nearly half of the unique spike-specific TCRs. Because no day 14 peak-response samples were available, the repertoires could be characterized only after the peak T cell response. The vaccine-associated CD4 TCRs covered the entire spike protein, and the dominant responses fell in regions 160-218 and 743-854. Only a handful of AZD1222 recipients were SARS-CoV-2 seropositive at baseline, limiting conclusions about previously exposed vaccinees.

The CDR3 regions of human TCRbeta chains were analyzed by immunosequencing. The source study handled its data this way. Repertoire TCRs were matched against a reference library of SARS-CoV-2-specific TCRs generated with the MIRA antigen-specificity platform. Breadth was defined as the fraction of unique TCRs that were SARS-CoV-2-associated. Depth was defined as the fraction of total T cells that were SARS-CoV-2-associated. Using the MIRA data, each spike-specific TCR was assigned both to the spike region to which the TCR was reactive and to a CD4 or CD8 class. Log10-transformed breadth and depth values were compared by one-way ANOVA with Sidak's multiple comparisons tests. TCRdb carries this immuneACCESS record with in-frame sequences only. Its versions omit some clonotypes, under half of them owing to an unresolved V gene in the studies checked, with the rest unexplained. V, J and clone size were drawn from that table, and D and trimming were deduced from the DNA. This sample comprises about 160,000 clones, around 90% of them detected only once. The ten largest clones add up to less than 1.3% of the sample.

The clonotype was recovered from an adult who received the AZD1222 COVID-19 vaccine. The sequences come from peripheral blood, collected 28 days after the second AZD1222 dose.

The CDR3: CAPWASYEQYF. The nucleotide sequence reads as follows: TGTGCCCCCTGGGCATCCTACGAGCAGTACTTC. The sequence joins TRBV10-3 to TRBJ2-7; a confident D gene designation cannot be given. CDR1 ENHRY and CDR2 SYGVKD were looked up in the germline V gene. V is clipped by 11 bases and J by 1 base, and the sequence between their germline boundaries is 9 bases long. The cysteine opens and the phenylalanine closes a CDR3 of 11 amino acids. The CDR3 DNA has 33 bases and is translated from base 1.